These 5 T cell receptor beta chains originate from one sample sequenced in a study of memory CD4+ T cells and cytomegalovirus serostatus. The assay was immunoSEQ multiplex PCR, and TCRdb's table has in-frame clones only and misses some. The repertoire holds 85,000 to 100,000 clones, with roughly 80% as singletons. The sort gate was single viable CD3+CD4+CD8-CD45RO+ cells for memory CD4+ T cells. The sample taken for sequencing was memory CD4+ T cells from blood. The receptors here all came from an adult in good health and CMV-seropositive.

This clone has a handful of counts. The chain links TRBV7-2 to TRBJ1-1; TRBD1 might be the D (5 bases). Germline CDR1 is SGHTA and CDR2 is FQGNSA. V was cut by 0 bases and J by 7 bases, with 15 bases left in between. This CDR3 comprises 15 residues. This CDR3 reads CASSLAPGKEREAFF. The CDR3, as DNA: TGTGCCAGCAGCTTAGCGCCAGGGAAAGAGCGTGAAGCTTTCTTT.

This clone was observed once. The chain carries TRBV2 and TRBJ1-1, with 7 bases fitting TRBD1. This CDR3 has 11 residues. Trimming removed 4 bases from V and 11 bases from J; junction bases left unmatched: 4. Per germline, CDR1 SNHLY and CDR2 FYNNEI. The CDR3 loop reads CASSGVQGAFF. DNA for the CDR3: TGTGCCAGCAGTGGGGTACAGGGGGCTTTCTTT. The full variable domain, in which reference TRBV2 and TRBJ1-1 provide the parts outside the CDR3, is EPEVTQTPSHQVTQMGQEVILRCVPISNHLYFYWYRQILGQKVEFLVSFYNNEISEKSEIFDDQFSVERPDGSNFTLKIRSTKLEDSAMYFCASSGVQGAFFGQGTRLTVV.

V gene TRBV6-1 combines with J gene TRBJ2-3; a weak D match, TRBD2 (6 bases). The CDR3 runs 15 residues. Trimming took 2 bases from V and 3 from J, leaving 12 bases between them. The germline V gene encodes CDR1 MNHNS and CDR2 SASEGT. The CDR3 DNA is TGTGCCAGCAGTGAACGGCACGGACTAACAGATACGCAGTATTTT. As protein: CASSERHGLTDTQYF.

The chain combines TRBV5-4 with TRBJ2-1; possible D gene TRBD2, 5 bases. V was pared by 2 bases and J by 10 bases, with 13 bases between. Germline lookup yields CDR1 SGHNT and CDR2 YYREEE (reference sequence). This CDR3 is 13 amino acids long. CDR3 loop: CASSFDPTGEQFF. Here the CDR3 DNA reads TGTGCCAGCAGCTTTGACCCCACGGGGGAGCAGTTCTTC.

The chain links TRBV2 to TRBJ1-5, with 7 positions matching TRBD1. The V gene end was trimmed by 7 bases and the J gene end by 5 bases; junction bases not matched to a gene: 2. This CDR3 spans 12 amino acids. CDR1 is SNHLY and CDR2 is FYNNEI in the germline V gene. CDR3 amino acids: CASNGQDQPQHF. CDR3 sequence (DNA): TGTGCCAGCAACGGACAGGATCAGCCCCAGCATTTT.